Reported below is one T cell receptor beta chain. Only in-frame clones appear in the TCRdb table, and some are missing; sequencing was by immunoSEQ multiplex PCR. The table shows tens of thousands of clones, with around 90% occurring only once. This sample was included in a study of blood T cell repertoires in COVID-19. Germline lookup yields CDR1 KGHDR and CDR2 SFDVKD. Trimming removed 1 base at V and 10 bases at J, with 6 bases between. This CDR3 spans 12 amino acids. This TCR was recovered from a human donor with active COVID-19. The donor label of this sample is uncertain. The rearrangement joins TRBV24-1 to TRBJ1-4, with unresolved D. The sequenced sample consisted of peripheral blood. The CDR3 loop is CATSDFTGKLFF. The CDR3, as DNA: TGTGCCACCAGTGATTTTACCGGAAAACTGTTTTTT.